Listed here is a single TCR beta chain. Antigen unknown. Investigators merged groups given second doses at roughly 4 or roughly 12 weeks. Sequencing was performed with immunoSEQ multiplex PCR; in TCRdb, only in-frame clones are kept and a portion is missing. The repertoire has 110,000 to 150,000 clones, about 88% of them found once; the top ten carry 3.1%. This specimen belongs to a study of T cell responses to AZD1222 COVID-19 vaccine. Study results and caveats: Donors were largely white British and mainly female; clonal diversity was possibly underestimated. Across the whole spike, CD4 TCRs peaked at regions 160-218 and 743-854. All repertoire sampling was performed exclusively after the peak T cell response.

Germline V gene sequence: CDR1 SNHLY, CDR2 FYNNEI. The CDR3 is 14 amino acids. V was pared by 6 bases and J by 6 bases, with 1 base of the junction left unmatched. V usage is TRBV2 and J usage is TRBJ2-2; 13 nucleotides agree with TRBD2. The origin of this receptor is an adult who received the AZD1222 COVID-19 vaccine. The material sequenced was peripheral blood, taken 28 days after the second AZD1222 dose. This CDR3 is CASRGTSGAGELFF. CDR3 bases: TGTGCCAGCAGGGGGACTAGCGGGGCCGGGGAGCTGTTTTTT.